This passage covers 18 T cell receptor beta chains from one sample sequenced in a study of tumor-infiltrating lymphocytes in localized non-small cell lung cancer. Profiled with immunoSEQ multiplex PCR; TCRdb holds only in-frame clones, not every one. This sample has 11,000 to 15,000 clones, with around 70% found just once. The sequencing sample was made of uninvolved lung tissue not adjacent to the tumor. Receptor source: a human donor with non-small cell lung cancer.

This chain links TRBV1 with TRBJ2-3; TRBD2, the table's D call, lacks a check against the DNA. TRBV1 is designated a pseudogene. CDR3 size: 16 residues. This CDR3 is CTSSQDLKDYTDTQYF. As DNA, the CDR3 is TGCACCAGCAGCCAAGATCTTAAGGACTACACAGATACGCAGTATTTT.

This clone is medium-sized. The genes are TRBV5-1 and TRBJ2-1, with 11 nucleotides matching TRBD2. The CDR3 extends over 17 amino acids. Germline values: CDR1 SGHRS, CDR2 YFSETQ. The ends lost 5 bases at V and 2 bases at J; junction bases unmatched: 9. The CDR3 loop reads CASSSGRAGSTYNEQFF. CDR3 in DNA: TGCGCCAGCAGTAGCGGGAGGGCGGGGAGCACCTACAATGAGCAGTTCTTC.

The CDR3 nucleotides read TGTGCCAGCAGCCGCAGACTAACAGGGGGCGCGTCTGACGAGCAGTACTTC. Protein product: CASSRRLTGGASDEQYF. The chain has TRBV7-9 and TRBJ2-7; 9 bases map to TRBD1. CDR1 is SEHNR and CDR2 is FQNEAQ in the germline V gene (reference sequence). V was clipped by 5 bases and J by 5 bases; unmatched bases: 16. CDR3 size: 17 residues.

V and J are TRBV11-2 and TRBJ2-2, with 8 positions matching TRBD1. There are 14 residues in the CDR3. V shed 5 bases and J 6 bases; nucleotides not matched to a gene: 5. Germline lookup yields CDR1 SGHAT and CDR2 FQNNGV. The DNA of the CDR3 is TGTGCCAGCAGCACGCGGACAGGGTCCGGGGAGCTGTTTTTT. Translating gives CASSTRTGSGELFF.

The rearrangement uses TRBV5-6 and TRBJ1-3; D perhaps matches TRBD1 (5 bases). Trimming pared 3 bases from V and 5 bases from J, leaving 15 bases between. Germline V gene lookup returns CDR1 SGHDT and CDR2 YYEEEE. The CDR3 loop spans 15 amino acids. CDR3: CASSWGDSRRNTIYF. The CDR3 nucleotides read TGTGCCAGCAGCTGGGGGGATAGCCGGAGAAACACCATATATTTT.

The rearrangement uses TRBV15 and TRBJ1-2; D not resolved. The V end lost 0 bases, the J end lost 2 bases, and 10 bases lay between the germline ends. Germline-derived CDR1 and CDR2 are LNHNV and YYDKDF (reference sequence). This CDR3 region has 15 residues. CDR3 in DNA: TGTGCCACCAGCAGAGATATTTTTGGGAACTATGGCTACACCTTC. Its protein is CATSRDIFGNYGYTF.

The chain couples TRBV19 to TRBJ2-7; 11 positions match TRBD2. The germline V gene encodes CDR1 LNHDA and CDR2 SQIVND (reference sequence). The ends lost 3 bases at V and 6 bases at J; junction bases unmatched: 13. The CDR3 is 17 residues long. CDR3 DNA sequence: TGTGCCAGTAGTATCGGCCTAGCGGGAGGAAAAGGAAGCGAGCAGTACTTC. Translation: CASSIGLAGGKGSEQYF. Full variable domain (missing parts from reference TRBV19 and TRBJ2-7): DGGITQSPKYLFRKEGQNVTLSCEQNLNHDAMYWYRQDPGQGLRLIYYSQIVNDFQKGDIAEGYSVSREKKESFPLTVTSAQKNPTAFYLCASSIGLAGGKGSEQYFGPGTRLTVT.

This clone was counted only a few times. CDR3 DNA sequence: TGCAGCGTTGTCCTACCATCCTACGAGCAGTACTTC. The encoded protein is CSVVLPSYEQYF. This sequence joins TRBV29-1 and TRBJ2-7; D is undetermined. CDR3 length: 12 amino acids. V was shortened by 4 bases and J by 1 base, with 8 bases between the two germline ends. Germline assignment: CDR1 SQVTM and CDR2 ANQGSEA.

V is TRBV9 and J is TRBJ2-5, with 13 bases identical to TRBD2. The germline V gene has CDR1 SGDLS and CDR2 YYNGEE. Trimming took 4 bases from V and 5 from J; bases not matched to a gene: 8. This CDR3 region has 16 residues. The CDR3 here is CASSPTGLAGRETQYF. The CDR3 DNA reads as TGTGCCAGCAGCCCGACGGGACTAGCGGGACGGGAGACCCAGTACTTC.

CDR3 coding DNA: TGTGCCAGCAGCTTAAGCAGGGGAGGTGAGCAGTTCTTC. Translated: CASSLSRGGEQFF. The chain uses TRBV7-7 and TRBJ2-1, with D tentatively TRBD1 or TRBD2 (6 bases each). V shed 2 bases and J shed 9 bases, with 11 bases lying between them. The CDR3 sequence is 13 residues long. The germline V gene has CDR1 SSHAT and CDR2 FNYEAQ (reference sequence).

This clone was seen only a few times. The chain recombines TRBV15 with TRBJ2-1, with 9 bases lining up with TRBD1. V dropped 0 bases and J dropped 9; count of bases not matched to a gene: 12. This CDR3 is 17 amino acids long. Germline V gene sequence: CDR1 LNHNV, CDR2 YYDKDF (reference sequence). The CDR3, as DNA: TGTGCCACCAGCAGAGATGGGGTGCGACAGGGGGTTGGTGAGCAGTTCTTC. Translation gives CATSRDGVRQGVGEQFF.

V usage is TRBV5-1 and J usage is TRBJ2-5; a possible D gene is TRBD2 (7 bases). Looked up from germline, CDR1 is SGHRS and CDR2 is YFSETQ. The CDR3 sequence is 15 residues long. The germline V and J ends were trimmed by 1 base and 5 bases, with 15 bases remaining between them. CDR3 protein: CASSLLGGPGETQYF. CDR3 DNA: TGCGCCAGCAGCTTGCTGGGGGGGCCAGGGGAGACCCAGTACTTC.

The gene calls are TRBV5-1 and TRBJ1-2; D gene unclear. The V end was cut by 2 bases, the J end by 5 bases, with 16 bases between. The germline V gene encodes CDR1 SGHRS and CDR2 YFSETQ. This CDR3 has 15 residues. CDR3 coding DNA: TGCGCCAGCAGCTTTGGACCGAATGCCGATTATGGCTACACCTTC. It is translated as CASSFGPNADYGYTF.

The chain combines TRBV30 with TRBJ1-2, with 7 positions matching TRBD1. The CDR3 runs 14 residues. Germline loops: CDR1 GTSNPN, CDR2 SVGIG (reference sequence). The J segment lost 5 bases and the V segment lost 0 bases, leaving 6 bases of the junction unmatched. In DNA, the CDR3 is TGTGCCTGGAGTGTAGGAGGGGGCGCTTATGGCTACACCTTC. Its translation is CAWSVGGGAYGYTF.

The CDR3, as DNA: TGTGCCAGCACCGCATGGGGCGGGATGATGGATACGCAGTATTTT. It yields the protein CASTAWGGMMDTQYF. The chain carries TRBV5-6 and TRBJ2-3; tentatively, D is TRBD2 (6 bases). The CDR3 runs to 15 residues. V was pared by 6 bases and J by 6 bases, with 20 bases between. The germline gives CDR1 SGHDT, CDR2 YYEEEE.

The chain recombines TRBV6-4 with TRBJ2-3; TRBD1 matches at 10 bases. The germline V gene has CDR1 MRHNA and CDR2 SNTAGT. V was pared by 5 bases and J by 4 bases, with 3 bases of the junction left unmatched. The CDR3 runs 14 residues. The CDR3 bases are TGTGCCAGCAGTACCGGGACAGGGGCAGATACGCAGTATTTT. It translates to CASSTGTGADTQYF.

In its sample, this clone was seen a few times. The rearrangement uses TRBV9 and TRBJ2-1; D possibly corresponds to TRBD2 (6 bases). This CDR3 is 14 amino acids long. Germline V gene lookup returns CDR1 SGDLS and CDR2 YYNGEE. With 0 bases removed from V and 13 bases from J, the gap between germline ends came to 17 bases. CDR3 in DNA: TGTGCCAGCAGCGTAGCCGACAGCGGGTTACTTCAGTTCTTC. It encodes CASSVADSGLLQFF. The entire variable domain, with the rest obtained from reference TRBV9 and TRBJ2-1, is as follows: DSGVTQTPKHLITATGQRVTLRCSPRSGDLSVYWYQQSLDQGLQFLIQYYNGEERAKGNILERFSAQQFPDLHSELNLSSLELGDSALYFCASSVADSGLLQFFGPGTRLTVL.

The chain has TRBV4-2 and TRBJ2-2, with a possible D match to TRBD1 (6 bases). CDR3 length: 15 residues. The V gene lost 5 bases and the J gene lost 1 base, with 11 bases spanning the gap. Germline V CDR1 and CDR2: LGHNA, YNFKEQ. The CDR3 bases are TGTGCCAGCAGCTCCGGGACATTGAACACCGGGGAGCTGTTTTTT. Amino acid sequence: CASSSGTLNTGELFF.